The 15 T cell receptor beta chains presented below share a single source sample, sequenced in a study of T cells in Graves' hyperthyroidism and ophthalmopathy. From RNA transcripts, TCR beta CDR3 regions were amplified. When the TCR CDR3 underwent first-round RT-PCR, the HTBI primer set was used. TCRdb re-analysed the multiplex PCR reads in MiXCR, keeping a single row per CDR3 protein. Here the sample spans about 560,000 distinct CDR3 sequences, 35% to 55% being singletons. Sequenced: peripheral blood or thyroid tissue (not recorded which). These receptors were obtained from a young woman with Graves' hyperthyroidism.

The chain recombines TRBV2 with TRBJ1-1, with 11 bases identical to TRBD1. From germline, CDR1 is SNHLY and CDR2 FYNNEI. This CDR3 is 18 amino acids long. Trimming at V came to 7 bases and at J to 4 bases, leaving 17 bases not matched to a gene. The chain's CDR3 is CASTPAGTGGQGSTEAFF. CDR3 in DNA: TGTGCCAGCACCCCCGCCGGGACAGGGGGTCAGGGGAGCACTGAAGCTTTCTTT. Full variable domain (rest looked up from reference TRBV2 and TRBJ1-1): EPEVTQTPSHQVTQMGQEVILRCVPISNHLYFYWYRQILGQKVEFLVSFYNNEISEKSEIFDDQFSVERPDGSNFTLKIRSTKLEDSAMYFCASTPAGTGGQGSTEAFFGQGTRLTVV.

The genes are TRBV29-1 and TRBJ1-4; 10 bases line up with TRBD1. V shed 7 bases and J 10 bases; nucleotides not matched to a gene: 9. The CDR3 sequence is 13 residues long. The germline V gene has CDR1 SQVTM and CDR2 ANQGSEA. CDR3 amino acids: CSARQGAMGKLFF. The CDR3 DNA reads as TGCAGCGCTAGACAGGGGGCGATGGGAAAACTGTTTTTT.

The chain combines TRBV2 with TRBJ1-1; D not resolved. Germline CDR1 reads SNHLY; CDR2 reads FYNNEI. The CDR3 loop spans 14 amino acids. V lost 7 bases and J lost 5, with 17 bases in between. The CDR3 loop is CASTAGPEATEAFF. The CDR3 DNA reads TGTGCCAGCACGGCCGGTCCCGAGGCGACTGAAGCTTTCTTT.

The gene calls are TRBV20-1 and TRBJ1-2; D is undetermined. CDR1 is DFQATT and CDR2 is SNEGSKA in the germline V gene (reference sequence). The germline V and J ends were trimmed by 3 bases and 1 base, with 18 bases remaining between them. The CDR3 sequence is 16 residues long. The CDR3 coding sequence is TGCAGTGCTAGTCTCGGCTCGGAAGGACTTAACTATGGCTACACCTTC. Translated: CSASLGSEGLNYGYTF.

This clonotype was seen repeatedly, ten times or more. The chain combines TRBV29-1 with TRBJ1-2; possibly TRBD1 for D (5 bases). V lost 2 bases to trimming and J lost 5 bases, with 9 bases between them. Germline V gene data show CDR1 as SQVTM and CDR2 as ANQGSEA. This CDR3 comprises 12 residues. The DNA of the CDR3 is TGCAGCGTTGAAATGGCAGGGTATGGCTACACCTTC. Amino acids: CSVEMAGYGYTF. Based on the CDR3 plus reference TRBV29-1 and TRBJ1-2, the full variable domain is SAVISQKPSRDICQRGTSLTIQCQVDSQVTMMFWYRQQPGQSLTLIATANQGSEATYESGFVIDKFPISRPNLTFSTLTVSNMSPEDSSIYLCSVEMAGYGYTFGSGTRLTVV.

As regards this clonotype: A single base separates this from a much larger clone, so it may be a read error. The chain uses TRBV7-8 and TRBJ2-7; D unclear. CDR1 SGHVS and CDR2 FQNEAQ come from the germline V gene. The CDR3 runs to 14 residues. V lost 5 bases and J lost 1, with 12 bases in between. Here the CDR3 DNA reads TGTGCCAGCAGCCACACGGCCGAATCCTACGAGCAGTACTTC. The encoded protein is CASSHTAESYEQYF.

This clonotype was counted only a few times. The V and J genes are TRBV10-1 and TRBJ1-2; possible D gene TRBD1, 5 bases. Germline V CDR1 and CDR2: WNHNN, SYGVQD (reference sequence). The CDR3 is 14 amino acids. The ends were cut back, 4 bases at V and 4 bases at J, with 13 bases in the middle. The CDR3 loop reads CASSATVSPYGYTF. Written as DNA, the CDR3 is TGCGCCAGCAGTGCGACAGTCTCCCCCTATGGCTACACCTTC.

This clonotype was observed a handful of times. This chain joins TRBV2 and TRBJ2-7; TRBD2 agrees at 12 bases. The V and J ends lost 5 bases and 3 bases, in that order; junction bases with no gene match: 8. Germline V CDR1 and CDR2: SNHLY, FYNNEI. The CDR3 runs to 16 residues. The CDR3 DNA is TGTGCCAGCAGTTCCTACCAGACTAGCGGGAGCTACGAGCAGTACTTC. This gives the protein CASSSYQTSGSYEQYF.

In its sample, this clonotype was seen many times. This chain joins TRBV25-1 and TRBJ1-2; 7 bases line up with TRBD1. The CDR3 consists of 13 residues. CDR1 is MGHDK and CDR2 is SYGVNS in the germline V gene. V was clipped by 3 bases and J by 4 bases; unmatched bases: 2. DNA for the CDR3: TGTGCCAGCAGTGACCGGGACAGCTATGGCTACACCTTC. Encoded protein: CASSDRDSYGYTF.

This clonotype appeared once. V and J are TRBV29-1 and TRBJ1-2; no firm D call. The V end was cut by 7 bases, the J end by 6 bases, with 12 bases between. Germline V gene lookup returns CDR1 SQVTM and CDR2 ANQGSEA. The CDR3 sequence is 11 residues long. CDR3 loop: CSALGENGYTF. The CDR3 nucleotides are TGCAGCGCCCTCGGAGAAAATGGCTACACCTTC.

A word on this clonotype: Possible read error: a much larger clone is one base away. This likely comes from a read error, as the CDR3 has no conserved phenylalanine or tryptophan at its end. The rearrangement uses TRBV12-3 or TRBV12-4 and TRBJ2-7, with D uncertain. Trimming stripped 6 bases from V and 0 bases from J, with 9 bases between. The CDR3 is made up of 13 amino acids. In DNA form, the CDR3 reads TGTGCCAGCAGCTCGGACGGCTCCTACGAGCAGTACCTC. This encodes CASSSDGSYEQYL.

This clonotype was seen only a few times. The chain recombines TRBV7-2 with TRBJ1-1; 9 bases map to TRBD1. V lost 5 bases and J lost 1; bases outside the gene matches: 8. CDR3 length equals 16 residues. Germline lookup yields CDR1 SGHTA and CDR2 FQGNSA. The CDR3 DNA sequence: TGTGCCAGCAGCACAAACACGGGACAGGGGAACACTGAAGCTTTCTTT. It specifies CASSTNTGQGNTEAFF.

This clonotype was seen a handful of times. The chain combines TRBV27 with TRBJ1-1, with 8 bases that match TRBD1. Trimming took 7 bases from V and 7 from J; bases not matched to a gene: 2. CDR1 and CDR2 from the germline V gene are MNHEY and SMNVEV (reference sequence). The CDR3 contains 11 residues. The CDR3 here is CASKGTGEAFF. For the CDR3, the DNA is TGTGCCAGCAAAGGGACAGGTGAAGCTTTCTTT.

The chain is built from TRBV5-6 and TRBJ1-6, with D possibly matching TRBD1 (5 bases). V lost 0 bases to trimming and J lost 8 bases, with 15 bases between them. Per germline, CDR1 SGHDT and CDR2 YYEEEE. The CDR3 is made up of 16 amino acids. The CDR3 bases are TGTGCCAGCAGCTTGGCGTCCGACAGTGCTGATTCACCCCTCCACTTT. Its translation is CASSLASDSADSPLHF. Based on the CDR3 plus reference TRBV5-6 and TRBJ1-6, the full variable domain is DAGVTQSPTHLIKTRGQQVTLRCSPKSGHDTVSWYQQALGQGPQFIFQYYEEEERQRGNFPDRFSGHQFPNYSSELNVNALLLGDSALYLCASSLASDSADSPLHFGNGTRLTVT.

This clonotype was recorded at least ten times. The V call is TRBV19, the J call TRBJ1-5, with D uncertain. The ends were cut back, 11 bases at V and 3 bases at J, with 8 bases in the middle. The CDR3 length is 11 residues. Germline CDR1 is LNHDA and CDR2 is SQIVND (reference sequence). The CDR3 bases are TGTGCCTCGGGAATCAATCAGCCCCAGCATTTT. This sequence encodes CASGINQPQHF.